This T cell receptor (beta chain) was retrieved from a study of T cell repertoires in cytomegalovirus infection. Broader study findings: Pooled public TCR beta family frequency picked out CMV carriers with the relevant HLA.

Of note for this clonotype: The antigen is undetermined.

TCRdb processed the reads anew with MiXCR; each CDR3 protein has one entry. The sample consists of roughly 230,000 distinct CDR3 sequences, 6% to 8% of them appearing once. V was pared by 1 base and J by 12 bases, with 13 bases between. The CDR3 consists of 12 residues. Germline CDR1 reads SQVTM; CDR2 reads ANQGSEA. The chain recombines TRBV29-1 with TRBJ2-1; no reliable D call. The TCR originated in a human donor in good health (CMV status not recorded). Some clones in this sample may be carry-over from other donors' samples. Sequences were obtained from PBMCs. CDR3 nucleotide sequence: TGCAGCGTTGAAGGAGAAGGACCTGTGCAGTTCTTC. Protein product: CSVEGEGPVQFF.